Detailed here is one TCR beta chain. V gave up 3 bases and J gave up 5 bases, with 10 bases separating them. The V gene's germline CDR1 is LNHDA and CDR2 SQIVND (reference sequence). This CDR3 comprises 13 residues. Some clones are missing from TCRdb's copy, which holds only in-frame ones; the method was immunoSEQ multiplex PCR. The data hold fewer than 700,000 clones, with around three quarters observed a single time. This entry is derived from a study of shared clonotypes between healthy human individuals. The sequencing sample was made of PBMCs. The rearrangement links TRBV19 to TRBJ1-1; D perhaps matches TRBD1 (6 bases). This clonotype was sampled from a woman aged 35 to 49 in good health. Some clones in this sample may be carry-over from other donors' samples. In nucleotides, the CDR3 is TGTGCCAGTAGTATCCGGGGGCCAACTGAAGCTTTCTTT. It specifies CASSIRGPTEAFF.